This TCR beta chain was documented in a study of radiotherapy plus CTLA-4 blockade in lung cancer. Looking at the study overall: Of the patients, under 20% showed objective responses and around 29% attained disease control. Study-wide points: In blood, after radiotherapy plus ipilimumab, tumor-derived TCR clones expanded.

Focal radiation plus CTLA-4 blockade with ipilimumab was administered to patients who had chemo-refractory metastatic non-small-cell lung cancer. Only in-frame clones appear in the TCRdb table, and some are missing; sequencing was by immunoSEQ multiplex PCR. Of more than 30,000 clones listed, 81% are singletons. The CDR3 contains 12 residues. About this clone: Its target is not known.

The receptor was isolated from a human donor with non-small cell lung cancer that progressed on radiotherapy plus ipilimumab. This chain uses TRBV21-1 with TRBJ2-1; TRBD1 is taken as the D call from the table, unchecked against the DNA. TRBV21-1 represents a pseudogene. Sequencing was performed on peripheral blood, taken from a patient treated with radiotherapy plus ipilimumab. The CDR3 coding sequence is TGTGCCAGGGGCCTCAGTATCAATGAGCAGTTCTTC. Residues: CARGLSINEQFF.